This T cell receptor (beta chain) was captured in a study of blood T cell repertoires in COVID-19 (dated by TCRdb to the early 2020s). Regarding the study in general: Collaborator samples came from the United States, Italy and Spain and covered acute and convalescent phases of COVID-19. The prospective study material was composed of cDNA or gDNA derived from T cells, B-cell-depleted T cells, or PBMCs. Samples came from the ongoing ImmuneRACE study (first 160 participants) plus 1,254 subjects from 6 global collaborators. The sample metadata nearly always contained a de-identified subject ID, COVID-19 status, age in years and sex. The repertoires were made available in a free public database intended to serve as a resource for research on the immune response to SARS-CoV-2. Where available, HLA class I and class II types were obtained from metadata supplied by the sample provider rather than from assay-based typing. Subjects who had been exposed to COVID-19, were actively infected with it, or had recovered from it provided the deeply sampled blood TCRbeta repertoires that made up the dataset.

Here V drops 5 bases and J drops 7 bases, and the junction holds 15 bases not matched to any gene. CDR1 is given as GTSNPN and CDR2 as SVGIG, both from the germline V gene (reference sequence). The CDR3 holds 15 amino acids from the cysteine to the phenylalanine. The sequence is cut down to CDR3 DNA, 45 bases in frame from base 1. Overall study results and their limits: The amount of clinical and demographic metadata varied by source and participant and was provided uncurated.

TCRbeta CDR3 regions were amplified from genomic DNA using the immunoSEQ Assay, a bias-controlled multiplex PCR. Turning to the authors' computational methods: The number of nucleated cells in each sample was estimated by amplification of reference gene primers within the assay. Sequence reads were collapsed and filtered to measure the absolute abundance of every unique TCRbeta CDR3 rearrangement. For each sample, productive Simpson clonality was calculated as the square root of Simpson's diversity index over productive rearrangements. As stored in TCRdb, this immuneACCESS dataset retains in-frame rearrangements with V and J assigned. A fraction of the clones does not appear; measured against another copy, unresolved V genes explain less than half of the discrepancy, and the remainder lacks a known reason. The D gene and trimming were derived from the DNA, and the V and J assignments and clone size from that table. In this sample the table shows about 59,000 clones, about 78% of which occur a single time. The top ten clones comprise roughly 12% of the sample.

There are a few counts of this clone. Its antigen specificity is not known. No base qualities exist here, and no much larger clone lies one base off it. Each collaborating institution followed its own protocols to collect whole blood in K2EDTA tubes. For TCRbeta analysis, collaborator samples were shipped as frozen whole blood, as isolated PBMCs, or as DNA extracted from either sample type. The source material was peripheral blood. This TCR came from a man older than 75 with acute or convalescent COVID-19. The sequence is built from TRBV30 and TRBJ1-2, and TRBD1 aligns with 8 junction nucleotides. The CDR3 region: CAWGRDRSTDSGYTF. The DNA sequence is as follows: TGTGCCTGGGGGCGGGACAGGTCTACTGATTCTGGCTACACCTTC.